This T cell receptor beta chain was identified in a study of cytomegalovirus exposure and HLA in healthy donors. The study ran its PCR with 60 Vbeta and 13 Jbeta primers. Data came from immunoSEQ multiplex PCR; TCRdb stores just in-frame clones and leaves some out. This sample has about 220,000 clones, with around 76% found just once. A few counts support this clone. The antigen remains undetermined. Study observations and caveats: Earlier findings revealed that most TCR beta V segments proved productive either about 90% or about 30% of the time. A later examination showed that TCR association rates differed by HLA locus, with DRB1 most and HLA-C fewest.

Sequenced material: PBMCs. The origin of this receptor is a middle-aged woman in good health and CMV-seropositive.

The CDR3 region is CASSSPGGLLHF. The DNA for the CDR3 is TGTGCCAGCAGTTCACCGGGGGGACTGCTCCACTTT. V is TRBV27 and J is TRBJ1-6; D is possibly TRBD1 (5 bases). The CDR3 covers 12 residues. The germline V gene has CDR1 MNHEY and CDR2 SMNVEV (reference sequence). V was pared by 4 bases and J by 16 bases, with 14 bases between.